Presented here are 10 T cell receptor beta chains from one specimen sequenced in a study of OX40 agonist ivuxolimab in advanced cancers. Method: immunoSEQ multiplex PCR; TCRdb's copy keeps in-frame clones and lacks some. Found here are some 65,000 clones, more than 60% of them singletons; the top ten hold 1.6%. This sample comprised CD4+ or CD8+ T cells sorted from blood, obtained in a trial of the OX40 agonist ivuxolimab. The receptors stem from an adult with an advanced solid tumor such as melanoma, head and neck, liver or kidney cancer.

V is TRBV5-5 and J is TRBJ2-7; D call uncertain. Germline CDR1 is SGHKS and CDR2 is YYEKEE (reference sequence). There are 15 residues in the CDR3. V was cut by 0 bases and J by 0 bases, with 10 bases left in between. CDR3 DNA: TGTGCCAGCAGCTTGGGAACGGACCTCTCCTACGAGCAGTACTTC. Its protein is CASSLGTDLSYEQYF.

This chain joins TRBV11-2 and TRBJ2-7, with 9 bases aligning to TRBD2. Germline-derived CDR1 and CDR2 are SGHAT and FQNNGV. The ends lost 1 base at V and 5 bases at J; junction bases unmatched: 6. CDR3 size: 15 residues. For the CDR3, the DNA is TGTGCCAGCAGCTTAGTCGGCGGGGGGGCCCACGAGCAGTACTTC. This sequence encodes CASSLVGGGAHEQYF.

The CDR3: CASSLGSGANVLTF. The CDR3 bases are TGTGCCAGCAGCTTAGGGAGTGGGGCCAACGTCCTGACTTTC. J is TRBJ2-6 and V is TRBV7-2, with D hard to call. Looked up from germline, CDR1 is SGHTA and CDR2 is FQGNSA. V gave up 1 base and J gave up 3 bases, with 4 bases separating them. The CDR3 contains 14 residues.

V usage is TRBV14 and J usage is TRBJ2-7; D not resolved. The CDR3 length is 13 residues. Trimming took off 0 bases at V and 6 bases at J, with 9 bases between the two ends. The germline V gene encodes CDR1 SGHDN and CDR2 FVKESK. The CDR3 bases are TGTGCCAGCAGCCAAGAGTCTTGGGGCGAGCAGTACTTC. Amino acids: CASSQESWGEQYF.

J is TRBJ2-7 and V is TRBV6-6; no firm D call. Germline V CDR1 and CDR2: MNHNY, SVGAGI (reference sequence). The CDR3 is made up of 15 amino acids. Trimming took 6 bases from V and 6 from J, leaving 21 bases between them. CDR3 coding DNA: TGTGCCAGCAGGCGGCTGATAACAGCTACTGGCGAGCAGTACTTC. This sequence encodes CASRRLITATGEQYF.

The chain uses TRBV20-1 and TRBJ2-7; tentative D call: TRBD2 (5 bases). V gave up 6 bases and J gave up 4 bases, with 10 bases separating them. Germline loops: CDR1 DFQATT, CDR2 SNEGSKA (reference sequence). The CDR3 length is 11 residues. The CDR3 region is CSAVWEYEQYF. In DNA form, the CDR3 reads TGCAGTGCGGTGTGGGAGTACGAGCAGTACTTC.

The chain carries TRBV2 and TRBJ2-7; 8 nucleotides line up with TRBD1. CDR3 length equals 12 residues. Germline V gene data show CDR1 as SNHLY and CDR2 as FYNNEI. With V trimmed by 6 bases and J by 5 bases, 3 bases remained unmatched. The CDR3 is CASRPTGDEQYF. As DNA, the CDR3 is TGTGCCAGCAGGCCGACAGGGGACGAGCAGTACTTC.

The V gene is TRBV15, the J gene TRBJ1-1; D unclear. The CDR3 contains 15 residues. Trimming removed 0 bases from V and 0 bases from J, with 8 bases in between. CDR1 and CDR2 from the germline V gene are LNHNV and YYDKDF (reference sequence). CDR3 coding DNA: TGTGCCACCAGCAGAGATTGGACCGTGAACACTGAAGCTTTCTTT. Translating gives CATSRDWTVNTEAFF.

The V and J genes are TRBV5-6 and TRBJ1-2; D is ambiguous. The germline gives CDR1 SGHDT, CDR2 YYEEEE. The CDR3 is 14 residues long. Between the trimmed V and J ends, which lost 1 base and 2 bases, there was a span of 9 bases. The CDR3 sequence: CASSLLRPNYGYTF. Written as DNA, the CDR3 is TGTGCCAGCAGCTTGCTACGGCCCAACTATGGCTACACCTTC.

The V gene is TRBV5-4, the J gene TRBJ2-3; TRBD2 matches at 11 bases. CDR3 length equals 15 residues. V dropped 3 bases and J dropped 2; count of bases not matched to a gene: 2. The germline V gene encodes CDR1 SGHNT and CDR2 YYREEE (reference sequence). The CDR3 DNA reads TGTGCCAGCAGCTCGGGACTAGCGGTCACAGATACGCAGTATTTT. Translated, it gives CASSSGLAVTDTQYF.